The table lists the clone carrying this T cell receptor beta chain with a count of one. The antigen is unknown. The CDR3 is 15 amino acids. Deletions cut 2 bases from V and 2 bases from J, with 12 bases between. Germline V gives CDR1 SGHRS, CDR2 YFSETQ. The PCR ran on 60 Vbeta and 13 Jbeta primers. The method was immunoSEQ multiplex PCR; TCRdb's version includes in-frame clones alone and lacks a portion of them. The sample lists 150,000 to 200,000 clones, 60% to 80% occurring once. Sampled while nominally healthy, donors likely had unrecorded immune exposures. This specimen belongs to a study of cytomegalovirus exposure and HLA in healthy donors. Study outcomes and limitations: There were about 160 TCR beta chains listed as cytomegalovirus-associated. Links to common viral pathogens appeared, in a later analysis, for several of the most significant clusters. Productive rates of about 87% or about 30% were seen for most TCR beta V segments in an earlier analysis.

The V and J genes are TRBV5-1 and TRBJ2-3, with D perhaps TRBD1 (6 bases). The receptor comes from a woman aged 45-65 years in good health and CMV-seropositive. Material for sequencing was PBMCs. The CDR3 DNA reads TGCGCCAGCAGCTTCGGGACACCTAACACAGATACGCAGTATTTT. It is translated as CASSFGTPNTDTQYF.